Presented here are 9 T cell receptor beta chains from one specimen sequenced in a study of cytomegalovirus exposure and HLA in healthy donors. The data were produced by immunoSEQ multiplex PCR, yet TCRdb's version contains in-frame clones alone and is incomplete. This sample has approximately 200,000 clones, with 80% to 90% found just once. Specimen: PBMCs. The receptors come from a woman younger than 45 in good health and CMV-seronegative.

To note about this clone: The sample contains more than one DNA sequence encoding this CDR3. The V and J genes are TRBV5-1 and TRBJ1-1; D might be TRBD1 (6 bases). This CDR3 has 14 amino acids. The V gene lost 4 bases and the J gene lost 0 bases, with 10 bases spanning the gap. Germline CDR1 SGHRS, CDR2 YFSETQ. DNA for the CDR3: TGCGCCAGCAGCCTCGGACAGATGAACACTGAAGCTTTCTTT. Its translation: CASSLGQMNTEAFF.

This clone was detected a few times. This chain connects TRBV19 to TRBJ2-3; no definite D call. Between the trimmed V and J ends, which lost 5 bases and 2 bases, there was a span of 11 bases. Germline assignment: CDR1 LNHDA and CDR2 SQIVND (reference sequence). The CDR3 spans 14 residues. In DNA, the CDR3 is TGTGCCAGTAGTGAGGCTCCCTCCACAGATACGCAGTATTTT. This gives the protein CASSEAPSTDTQYF. Full variable domain (outside the CDR3, taken from reference TRBV19 and TRBJ2-3): DGGITQSPKYLFRKEGQNVTLSCEQNLNHDAMYWYRQDPGQGLRLIYYSQIVNDFQKGDIAEGYSVSREKKESFPLTVTSAQKNPTAFYLCASSEAPSTDTQYFGPGTRLTVL.

This chain links TRBV18 with TRBJ2-3; 7 nucleotides match TRBD1. Germline lookup yields CDR1 KGHSH and CDR2 LQKENI. CDR3 length equals 15 residues. J gave up 4 bases and V 4 bases, and 8 bases lay outside the gene matches. The CDR3 nucleotides read TGTGCCAGCTCACGGGGACAGTTCGGCGCAGATACGCAGTATTTT. It codes for CASSRGQFGADTQYF.

At least ten counts were recorded for this clone. The chain has TRBV19 and TRBJ2-7, with 11 bases matching TRBD1. With 3 bases clipped from V and 3 bases from J, the junction kept 4 bases outside the gene matches. This CDR3 spans 15 amino acids. Germline-derived CDR1 and CDR2 are LNHDA and SQIVND (reference sequence). DNA of the CDR3: TGTGCCAGTAGTATCGGGACAGGGGGACACTACGAGCAGTACTTC. Its protein is CASSIGTGGHYEQYF.

The rearrangement uses TRBV4-1 and TRBJ2-1; 10 positions match TRBD2. The germline CDR1 and CDR2 sequences are MGHRA and YSYEKL. The CDR3 has 16 amino acids. After removal of 4 bases from V and 4 bases from J, the junction contained 7 bases not matched to a gene. The CDR3 protein is CASSRSSGSSYNEQFF. CDR3 DNA: TGCGCCAGCAGCCGTTCTAGCGGGAGTAGTTACAATGAGCAGTTCTTC.

The gene calls are TRBV4-1 and TRBJ2-7, with D possibly TRBD2 on 6 matching bases. There are 14 residues in the CDR3. The germline CDR1 and CDR2 sequences are MGHRA and YSYEKL. V was clipped by 0 bases and J by 2 bases, with 8 bases between them. CDR3 sequence: CASSQEGTPYEQYF. The CDR3 nucleotides read TGCGCCAGCAGCCAAGAAGGGACTCCCTACGAGCAGTACTTC.

The chain combines TRBV27 with TRBJ1-2, with 9 bases matching TRBD1. V gave up 5 bases and J gave up 4 bases; unmatched junction bases: 8. CDR3 length equals 15 residues. Germline V gives CDR1 MNHEY, CDR2 SMNVEV (reference sequence). CDR3 coding DNA: TGTGCCAGCAGTCAACAGGGGGCGCATGGCTATGGCTACACCTTC. Translated, it gives CASSQQGAHGYGYTF.

The V and J genes are TRBV2 and TRBJ2-1, with TRBD2 matching 11 bases. CDR1 and CDR2 from the germline V gene are SNHLY and FYNNEI. Trimming removed 6 bases from V and 8 bases from J; junction bases left unmatched: 6. This CDR3 has 14 residues. CDR3 protein: CASSTGTSGHEQFF. The CDR3 coding sequence is TGTGCCAGCAGCACCGGGACTAGCGGCCATGAGCAGTTCTTC.

V and J are TRBV9 and TRBJ2-3; D possibly corresponds to TRBD2 (6 bases). From germline, CDR1 is SGDLS and CDR2 YYNGEE. The CDR3 runs 15 residues. V lost 7 bases and J 2 bases, leaving 17 bases between the germline ends. The CDR3: CASVEGSGLTDTQYF. For the CDR3, the DNA is TGTGCCAGCGTTGAGGGTAGCGGCCTCACAGATACGCAGTATTTT.